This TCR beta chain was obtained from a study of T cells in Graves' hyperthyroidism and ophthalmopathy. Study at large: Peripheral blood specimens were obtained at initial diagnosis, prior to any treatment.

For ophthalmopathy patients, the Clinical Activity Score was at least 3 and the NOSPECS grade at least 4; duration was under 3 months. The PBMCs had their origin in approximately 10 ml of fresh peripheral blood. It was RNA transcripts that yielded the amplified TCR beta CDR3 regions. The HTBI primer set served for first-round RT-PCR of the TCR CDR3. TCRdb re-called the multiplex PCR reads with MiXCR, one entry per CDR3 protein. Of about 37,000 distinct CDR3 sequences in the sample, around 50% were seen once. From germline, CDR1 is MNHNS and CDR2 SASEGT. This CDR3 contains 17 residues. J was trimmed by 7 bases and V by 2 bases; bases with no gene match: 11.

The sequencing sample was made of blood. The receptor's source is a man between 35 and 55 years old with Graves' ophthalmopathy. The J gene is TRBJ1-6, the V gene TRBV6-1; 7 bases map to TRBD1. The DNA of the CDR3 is TGTGCCAGCAGTGAATCGCTGGTCGGGACAGCAAATTCACCCCTCCACTTT. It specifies CASSESLVGTANSPLHF.